The 12 T cell receptor beta chains below all came from one sample that was sequenced in a study of blood T cell repertoires in COVID-19. The table came from immunoSEQ multiplex PCR; TCRdb's copy has only in-frame clones and leaves some out. The sample shows 180,000 or so clones, 90% of them seen only once. Material: peripheral blood. The receptor source for this set is a man in his fifties or sixties with acute or convalescent COVID-19.

V usage is TRBV19 and J usage is TRBJ2-3; a possible D gene is TRBD2 (5 bases). V shed 3 bases and J shed 6 bases, with 16 bases lying between them. The CDR3 length is 15 residues. The germline V gene encodes CDR1 LNHDA and CDR2 SQIVND (reference sequence). CDR3 in DNA: TGTGCCAGTAGTATGGAGCGGTCCAAGGCGGATACGCAGTATTTT. As protein: CASSMERSKADTQYF.

The V gene is TRBV28, the J gene TRBJ2-6, with D unclear. The CDR3 has 14 residues. The V end was cut by 1 base, the J end by 4 bases, with 5 bases between. CDR1 is MDHEN and CDR2 is SYDVKM in the germline V gene. DNA for the CDR3: TGTGCCAGCAGTTTATCTTCGGGGGCCAACGTCCTGACTTTC. Translated, it gives CASSLSSGANVLTF.

The rearrangement joins TRBV5-1 to TRBJ2-2; D is possibly TRBD1 (6 bases). CDR3 length: 17 residues. Germline assignment: CDR1 SGHRS and CDR2 YFSETQ. Trimming cost V 3 bases and J 0 bases, with 15 bases left between them. The CDR3 protein is CASSSVAGVANTGELFF. The CDR3 region has the DNA TGCGCCAGCAGCTCAGTCGCAGGGGTCGCGAACACCGGGGAGCTGTTTTTT.

This chain joins TRBV3-1 (or the pseudogene TRBV3-2) and TRBJ2-6, with D possibly matching TRBD1 (6 bases). CDR1 is LGHDT, CDR2 YNNKEL, per germline (reference sequence). The CDR3 runs to 17 residues. V lost 1 base and J lost 0, with 10 bases in between. The CDR3 protein is CASSQGGRGSGANVLTF. Written as DNA, the CDR3 is TGTGCCAGCAGCCAAGGAGGCAGGGGCTCTGGGGCCAACGTCCTGACTTTC.

V and J are TRBV19 and TRBJ1-1, with D possibly being TRBD1 (5 bases). Trimming cost V 10 bases and J 1 base, with 19 bases left between them. The CDR3 runs to 15 residues. Germline V gives CDR1 LNHDA, CDR2 SQIVND (reference sequence). CDR3 DNA sequence: TGTGCCATCCTTCAAGGGGCAGGGCAGAACACTGAAGCTTTCTTT. Translating gives CAILQGAGQNTEAFF.

Points on this clone: Other DNA sequences in the sample encode the same CDR3. Written as DNA, the CDR3 is TGTGCCAGCAGCCTCTATGGCTACACCTTC. This encodes CASSLYGYTF. The rearrangement joins TRBV2 to TRBJ1-2, with D uncertain. CDR3 length: 10 amino acids. Germline loops: CDR1 SNHLY, CDR2 FYNNEI. The ends were cut back, 6 bases at V and 4 bases at J, with 3 bases in the middle.

This chain joins TRBV6-5 and TRBJ1-2; 7 bases map to TRBD1. The germline V gene encodes CDR1 MNHEY and CDR2 SVGAGI. This CDR3 is 14 amino acids long. V shed 6 bases, J shed 4 bases, and the junction held 8 bases outside the gene matches. This chain's CDR3 is CASSRDRHFYGYTF. DNA of the CDR3: TGTGCCAGCAGCCGGGACAGACATTTCTATGGCTACACCTTC.

The genes are TRBV5-5 and TRBJ2-1; a possible D gene is TRBD1 (6 bases). Trimming took 4 bases from V and 1 from J, leaving 12 bases between them. Looked up from germline, CDR1 is SGHKS and CDR2 is YYEKEE (reference sequence). The CDR3 is 15 amino acids. This CDR3 reads CASSITGSSYNEQFF. The CDR3, as DNA: TGTGCCAGCAGCATCACAGGGTCTTCCTACAATGAGCAGTTCTTC.

The J gene is TRBJ2-3, the V gene TRBV7-9; 7 bases agree with TRBD1. This CDR3 is 15 amino acids long. V trimming: 3 bases; J trimming: 3 bases; junction bases outside the gene matches: 6. Germline values: CDR1 SEHNR, CDR2 FQNEAQ (reference sequence). The CDR3 reads CASSLVTGSTDTQYF. In DNA, the CDR3 is TGTGCCAGCAGCTTGGTGACAGGGAGTACAGATACGCAGTATTTT.

The chain employs TRBV7-2 and TRBJ1-2; D not certain. V was shortened by 1 base and J by 0 bases, with 9 bases between the two germline ends. CDR3 length: 15 amino acids. Germline values: CDR1 SGHTA, CDR2 FQGNSA. The CDR3 nucleotides read TGTGCCAGCAGCTTAGTAACAGAGACTAACTATGGCTACACCTTC. Translated, it gives CASSLVTETNYGYTF.

The J gene is TRBJ2-3, the V gene TRBV27, with TRBD2 matching 12 bases. The CDR3 sequence is 14 residues long. CDR1 and CDR2 (germline): MNHEY, SMNVEV (reference sequence). After removal of 6 bases from V and 7 bases from J, the junction contained 5 bases not matched to a gene. Written as DNA, the CDR3 is TGTGCCAGCAGGCTAGCGGGAGGGGACCATACGCAGTATTTT. Its protein product is CASRLAGGDHTQYF.

This sequence joins TRBV11-2 and TRBJ2-7; the D is unclear. Trimming left V 2 bases short and J 1 base short, with 6 bases between. The germline gives CDR1 SGHAT, CDR2 FQNNGV. The CDR3 is 13 residues long. CDR3 sequence (DNA): TGTGCCAGCAGCTTACAATTGTCCTACGAGCAGTACGTC. Protein: CASSLQLSYEQYV.